These T cell receptor beta chains were read from a single sample in a study of T cells expressing NK-cell markers. TCRdb reprocessed the 5' RACE reads; each CDR3 protein has one entry and no DNA is given. Its clone listing holds 450,000 to 600,000 distinct CDR3 sequences. The sample was blood T cells: a sorted CD56 or NKG2C T cell subset, CD4+ or CD8+ T cells, or bulk PBMC T cells (not recorded which). These receptors originate from a man younger than 30 in good health. The CDR3 runs from the conserved cysteine through the conserved F or W.

TRBV27,TRBJ1-5,CASSLYSAANSNQPQHF
TRBV11-2,TRBJ1-2,CASSPLSTGKGYTF
TRBV10-3,TRBJ2-1,CAISAERGNEQFF
TRBV6-1,TRBJ2-5,CASSEGSSRFETQYF
TRBV4-1,TRBJ2-4,CASNDPEGGKNIQYF
TRBV5-1,TRBJ2-7,CASSLGSRTGLDYEQYF
TRBV20-1,TRBJ1-4,CSASAPIWGEKLFF
TRBV20-1,TRBJ2-1,CSAQTWRAGFNEQFF
TRBV5-1,TRBJ1-4,CASNLAPGEKLFF
TRBV10-2,TRBJ2-2,CASTDGSGELFF
TRBV7-9,TRBJ1-2,CASSLDFRGYTF
TRBV5-1,TRBJ2-3,CASSLTGTDTQYF
TRBV30,TRBJ2-1,CAWSRPPNNEQFF
TRBV10-3,TRBJ1-3,CAGGSTTNTIYF
TRBV28,TRBJ2-3,CASSLFSLAADTQYF
TRBV27,TRBJ2-3,CASSPQGTVMDTQYF
TRBV5-1,TRBJ1-3,CASSLIGGAGNTIYF
TRBV7-2,TRBJ2-3,CASRLFSGTNTDTQYF
TRBV20-1,TRBJ1-3,CSASPGGGGITGNTIYF
TRBV7-9,TRBJ1-4,CASSLETGQPAVQLFF
TRBV27,TRBJ2-3,CASSSGGSVITDTQYF
TRBV6-6,TRBJ1-1,CASSGGRDTEAFF
TRBV6-5,TRBJ2-3,CASSSTQGGGTDTQYF
TRBV7-9,TRBJ1-5,CASRGGTGPQHF
TRBV27,TRBJ1-5,CASSGTGENQPQHF
TRBV9,TRBJ1-2,CASSREQGNYGYTF
TRBV29-1,TRBJ2-3,CTLRQGGGLAAGTDTQYF